This T cell receptor (beta chain) is drawn from a study of T cell repertoires in cytomegalovirus infection. General study points: Cumulative public TCR beta family frequency identified carriers of CMV plus the relevant HLA. Ex vivo responses were dominated by HLA-C-restricted CMV-specific TCR beta clonotypes.

Points on this clonotype: The antigen is unknown.

Unmatched junction bases numbered 3, after V lost 5 bases and J lost 5 bases. Germline values: CDR1 SGHTA, CDR2 FQGNSA. The CDR3 consists of 14 residues. TCRdb reprocessed the reads with MiXCR, giving one entry per CDR3 protein. The sample consists of about 570,000 distinct CDR3 sequences, approximately 40% of them appearing once. Sequences were derived from cultured PBMCs, sampled from culture after CMV antigen stimulation. This clonotype was obtained from a human donor in good health (CMV status not recorded). Some clones in this sample may be carry-over from other donors' samples. The chain uses TRBV7-2 and TRBJ2-5, with 12 bases matching TRBD2. CDR3 region: CASSGLAGSETQYF. The CDR3 nucleotides read TGTGCCAGCAGCGGACTAGCGGGGAGTGAGACCCAGTACTTC.